This T cell receptor beta chain is from a study of blood T cell repertoires in COVID-19. Source study methods: Counts of nucleated cells, estimated from reference gene primer amplification, were obtained. Repertoires were generated with immunoSEQ multiplex PCR, while TCRdb's copy carries only in-frame clones and drops some. The V and J calls and clone size are taken from that table; D and trimming were inferred from the DNA. The data show roughly 430,000 clones, around 90% seen once. All enrollees were roughly 18 to 95 years old and from about two dozen US areas. The CDR3 sequence is 15 residues long. The germline CDR1 and CDR2 sequences are WNHNN and SYGVQD (reference sequence). Between the trimmed V and J ends, which lost 0 bases and 5 bases, there was a span of 13 bases.

The origin of this receptor is a middle-aged woman with acute COVID-19. Sequences were obtained from PBMCs or T cells enriched from blood (not recorded which). This chain uses TRBV10-1 with TRBJ1-2; D not certain. In nucleotides, the CDR3 is TGCGCCAGCAGTGAGTCGGAGGGTTTGGGGTATGGCTACACCTTC. This translates into CASSESEGLGYGYTF.